This T cell receptor beta chain emerged from a study of naive and memory T cell subsets. General study findings and limits: A few larger clonotypes appeared in naive repertoires, especially CD8, possibly memory cells re-expressing CD45RA.

Losses at the gene ends were 10 bases for V and 6 bases for J; bases not matched to a gene: 6. This CDR3 spans 13 amino acids. The germline CDR1 and CDR2 sequences are SGHTA and FQGTGA. As to this clonotype: Its antigen remains unidentified.

Alpha and beta libraries were amplified separately from the second PCR onward. Two oligonucleotides, mixed equimolar, formed the beta constant-region primer covering TRBC1 and TRBC2. Ligated cDNA was amplified by four rounds of PCR with nested alpha and beta constant-region primers and SP2. TCRdb fed the UMI-ligation and nested PCR reads into MiXCR, producing one record per CDR3 protein. Counted here are 85,000 to 130,000 distinct CDR3 sequences, roughly 15% occurring once; the ten biggest clones make up 2.8%. Input material: naive CD8+ T cells from blood. The sequence derives from a human donor in good health. This chain joins TRBV7-3 and TRBJ2-1; 10 bases agree with TRBD1. The CDR3 region has the DNA TGTGCCACCTCCCGGGACAGGGGCAATGAGCAGTTCTTC. This codes for CATSRDRGNEQFF.